This TCR beta chain is from a study of T cell repertoires in cytomegalovirus infection. Study overall: Signatures in public TCR beta sequences pointed to both CMV infection and matching HLA type.

This clonotype was seen a few times. No antigen is known for it. MiXCR was run by TCRdb on the reads, yielding one entry per CDR3 protein. The sample lists 830,000 or so distinct CDR3 sequences; about 31% were seen once. The CDR3 is made up of 13 amino acids. V lost 6 bases, J lost 2 bases, and 10 bases lay in between. The source is a human donor in good health (CMV status not recorded). Some clones in this sample may be carry-over from other donors' samples. Sequenced here: cultured CD8+ T cells from PBMCs, sampled from culture after CMV antigen stimulation. The rearrangement uses TRBV12-3 or TRBV12-4 and TRBJ2-5, with a weak D call TRBD1 (5 bases). CDR3 DNA sequence: TGTGCCAGCAGAGGGGATAATCAAGAGACCCAGTACTTC. Translated: CASRGDNQETQYF.